Following are 18 T cell receptor beta chains from one sample sequenced in a study of T-cell reconstitution after alpha-beta-depleted transplantation in children. TCRbeta library preparation incorporated unique molecular identifiers. Using its own MiXCR run on the PCR reads, TCRdb lists one record per CDR3 protein. This sample has about 610,000 distinct CDR3 sequences, with roughly 10% found just once. Here the sequenced sample was PBMCs from the stem cell graft donor, taken from the stem cell graft. Receptor source: a human donor who donated a stem cell graft to a child with acute myeloid leukemia.

This clonotype was picked up many times. The J gene is TRBJ2-7, the V gene TRBV27, with no clear D. V shed 7 bases and J shed 4 bases, with 5 bases lying between them. CDR3 length: 10 residues. CDR1 is MNHEY, CDR2 SMNVEV, per germline (reference sequence). The CDR3 here is CASNRYEQYF. For the CDR3, the DNA is TGTGCCAGCAATCGATACGAGCAGTACTTC.

V and J are TRBV5-1 and TRBJ2-7; the D gene is possibly TRBD2 (6 bases). The ends were cut back, 0 bases at V and 3 bases at J, with 13 bases in the middle. There are 15 residues in the CDR3. Germline V gives CDR1 SGHRS, CDR2 YFSETQ. CDR3 nucleotide sequence: TGCGCCAGCAGCTTGGAGGGACTTAACCTCTACGAGCAGTACTTC. Its translation is CASSLEGLNLYEQYF. The variable domain in full, with the rest retrieved from reference TRBV5-1 and TRBJ2-7, is KAGVTQTPRYLIKTRGQQVTLSCSPISGHRSVSWYQQTPGQGLQFLFEYFSETQRNKGNFPGRFSGRQFSNSRSEMNVSTLELGDSALYLCASSLEGLNLYEQYFGPGTRLTVT.

The chain couples TRBV5-1 to TRBJ2-7; 8 bases map to TRBD2. From germline, CDR1 is SGHRS and CDR2 YFSETQ. The V and J ends lost 0 bases and 5 bases, in that order; junction bases with no gene match: 10. This CDR3 has 16 amino acids. The CDR3: CASSLGVGSGKDEQYF. CDR3 coding DNA: TGCGCCAGCAGCTTGGGGGTAGGTAGCGGGAAGGACGAGCAGTACTTC.

The chain couples TRBV5-5 to TRBJ2-3; D gene ambiguous. Germline values: CDR1 SGHKS, CDR2 YYEKEE (reference sequence). V shed 0 bases and J shed 0 bases, with 11 bases lying between them. The CDR3 has 16 residues. The CDR3 loop is CASSLVPDISTDTQYF. CDR3 DNA sequence: TGTGCCAGCAGCTTGGTGCCCGACATTAGCACAGATACGCAGTATTTT.

The V gene is TRBV12-3 or TRBV12-4, the J gene TRBJ2-3; 7 positions match TRBD1. V lost 2 bases to trimming and J lost 5 bases; unmatched junction nucleotides: 7. The CDR3 runs 15 residues. The DNA of the CDR3 is TGTGCCAGCAGTTTAAGGCGACAGGGCATAGATACGCAGTATTTT. Protein: CASSLRRQGIDTQYF.

The chain joins TRBV6-1 to TRBJ2-1; 13 bases line up with TRBD2. The V segment lost 6 bases and the J segment 9 bases; nucleotides outside the gene matches: 8. The germline CDR1 and CDR2 sequences are MNHNS and SASEGT. The CDR3 consists of 15 residues. DNA for the CDR3: TGTGCCAGCAGGGACCGGACTAGCGGGAGTACTGAGCAGTTCTTC. Protein sequence: CASRDRTSGSTEQFF.

A few counts support this clonotype. The chain employs TRBV20-1 and TRBJ2-2; 9 bases are a match to TRBD1. With 3 bases clipped from V and 3 bases from J, the junction kept 8 bases outside the gene matches. This CDR3 is 16 amino acids long. Germline V gene sequence: CDR1 DFQATT, CDR2 SNEGSKA (reference sequence). CDR3 residues: CSARVTGGVDTGELFF. CDR3 in DNA: TGCAGTGCTAGGGTGACAGGGGGGGTTGACACCGGGGAGCTGTTTTTT.

A word on this clonotype: Being one base from a much bigger clone, this may be a read error. The chain carries TRBV20-1 and TRBJ2-5, with TRBD2 matching over 9 bases. The tail of the sequence fits TRBJ2-1 better, so the J call may be wrong. CDR1 is DFQATT, CDR2 SNEGSKA, per germline (reference sequence). This CDR3 is 14 amino acids long. CDR3 residues: CSATRTSEQETQFF. In nucleotides, the CDR3 is TGCAGTGCGACGAGGACTAGCGAACAAGAGACCCAGTTCTTC.

This chain connects TRBV20-1 to TRBJ1-2, with 8 bases that match TRBD1. The CDR3 runs to 14 residues. The germline V gene encodes CDR1 DFQATT and CDR2 SNEGSKA (reference sequence). With V trimmed by 5 bases and J by 0 bases, 5 bases remained unmatched. CDR3 DNA sequence: TGCAGTGCTGGCCCGGGACAGGCTAACTATGGCTACACCTTC. Residues: CSAGPGQANYGYTF.

This chain uses TRBV20-1 with TRBJ2-4, with 7 positions matching TRBD2. The CDR3 sequence is 14 residues long. The germline CDR1 and CDR2 sequences are DFQATT and SNEGSKA (reference sequence). V shed 6 bases and J 0 bases; nucleotides not matched to a gene: 5. The CDR3 DNA reads TGCAGTGCGGCCCCGGGGGGAGCCAAAAACATTCAGTACTTC. Amino acids: CSAAPGGAKNIQYF.

This clonotype was observed at least ten times. The rearrangement uses TRBV6-2 or TRBV6-3 and TRBJ1-1, with 9 positions matching TRBD1. V lost 2 bases, J lost 6 bases, and 10 bases stayed unmatched. CDR1 and CDR2 (germline): MNHEY, SVGEGT. The CDR3 is made up of 16 amino acids. CDR3 nucleotides: TGTGCCAGCAGTTACACAGGGGGCGCGGAGACGGCTGAAGCTTTCTTT. Its protein product is CASSYTGGAETAEAFF.

This clonotype was counted a few times. The rearrangement joins TRBV6-2 or TRBV6-3 to TRBJ1-2; D remains unclear. Germline V gene sequence: CDR1 MNHEY, CDR2 SVGEGT. The CDR3 runs 13 residues. V dropped 2 bases and J dropped 0 bases, with 4 bases sitting between them. The CDR3 loop is CASSYGPNYGYTF. CDR3 DNA: TGTGCCAGCAGTTACGGACCTAACTATGGCTACACCTTC.

The table lists this clonotype with a few counts. This sequence joins TRBV6-2 or TRBV6-3 and TRBJ2-1, with 14 bases that match TRBD2. The junction had 12 bases not matched to a gene; V was cut back by 8 bases and J by 12 bases. This CDR3 region has 15 residues. Germline CDR1 MNHEY, CDR2 SVGEGT. The CDR3 spells CASGYVGLAGVWQFF. The CDR3 nucleotides are TGTGCCAGCGGGTATGTGGGACTAGCGGGAGTTTGGCAGTTCTTC.

There are many counts of this clonotype. The V and J genes are TRBV12-3 or TRBV12-4 and TRBJ1-4; tentative D call: TRBD1 (6 bases). The CDR3 sequence is 14 residues long. Trimming left V 7 bases short and J 5 bases short, with 14 bases between. CDR3 residues: CASTGTPSNEKLFF. CDR3 bases: TGTGCCAGCACCGGGACACCGAGCAATGAAAAACTGTTTTTT.

This clonotype was recorded a few times. The chain uses TRBV7-9 and TRBJ2-3, with 9 bases aligning to TRBD2. The CDR3 is 16 amino acids. The V gene end was trimmed by 5 bases and the J gene end by 2 bases; junction bases not matched to a gene: 8. Per the germline V gene, CDR1 is SEHNR and CDR2 is FQNEAQ (reference sequence). The CDR3 here is CASSPTASGVTDTQYF. CDR3 nucleotide sequence: TGTGCCAGCAGCCCCACGGCTAGCGGGGTCACAGATACGCAGTATTTT.

The rearrangement links TRBV24-1 to TRBJ2-7; 10 bases map to TRBD2. This CDR3 region has 15 residues. The germline V gene has CDR1 KGHDR and CDR2 SFDVKD. V dropped 4 bases and J dropped 3; count of bases not matched to a gene: 5. The CDR3 DNA sequence: TGTGCCACCAGTGACCCAACTAGCGGGAACTACGAGCAGTACTTC. Amino acid sequence: CATSDPTSGNYEQYF.

The chain is built from TRBV5-5 and TRBJ1-1; D unclear. This CDR3 spans 14 amino acids. The germline V and J ends were trimmed by 4 bases and 1 base, with 11 bases remaining between them. In germline, CDR1 is SGHKS, CDR2 YYEKEE (reference sequence). The CDR3 region has the DNA TGTGCCAGCAGCCCCCACTTGGAGAACACTGAAGCTTTCTTT. Its protein is CASSPHLENTEAFF.

The V call is TRBV20-1, the J call TRBJ1-2, with TRBD1 matching 11 bases. The germline V gene encodes CDR1 DFQATT and CDR2 SNEGSKA (reference sequence). V lost 4 bases to trimming and J lost 8 bases; unmatched junction nucleotides: 6. The CDR3 runs 13 residues. CDR3 loop: CSATGTGGLGYTF. The CDR3 coding sequence is TGCAGTGCTACCGGGACAGGGGGATTGGGCTACACCTTC.